The clone carrying this T cell receptor (beta chain) occurred a few times. The antigen is unknown. This entry is derived from a study of CXCR4 blockade with PD-1 therapy in pancreatic cancer. CDR3 length: 15 amino acids. Deletions cut 3 bases from V and 7 bases from J, with 17 bases between. Germline V CDR1 and CDR2: SGDLS, YYNGEE. General study points: Intratumoral clonality (mean around 0.13) exceeded healthy blood (less than 0.055) but did not track survival. Sequencing covered TCRbeta chains only, not alpha chains. Frequent tumor clones were encoded by many distinct rearrangements, suggesting shared antigens.

No neoadjuvant therapy was given before resection to the patients supplying these archived tumor blocks. Method: immunoSEQ multiplex PCR; TCRdb's copy keeps in-frame clones and lacks some. In the table there are 4,000 to 6,500 clones, roughly 53% of which are singletons. The origin of this receptor is a human donor with pancreatic ductal adenocarcinoma. The chain employs TRBV9 and TRBJ2-1; tentative D call: TRBD2 (6 bases). The sequenced material came from tumor tissue. CDR3 bases: TGTGCCAGCAGCGGCGGGACTCGCGGCGGAAATGAGCAGTTCTTC. Amino acid sequence: CASSGGTRGGNEQFF.